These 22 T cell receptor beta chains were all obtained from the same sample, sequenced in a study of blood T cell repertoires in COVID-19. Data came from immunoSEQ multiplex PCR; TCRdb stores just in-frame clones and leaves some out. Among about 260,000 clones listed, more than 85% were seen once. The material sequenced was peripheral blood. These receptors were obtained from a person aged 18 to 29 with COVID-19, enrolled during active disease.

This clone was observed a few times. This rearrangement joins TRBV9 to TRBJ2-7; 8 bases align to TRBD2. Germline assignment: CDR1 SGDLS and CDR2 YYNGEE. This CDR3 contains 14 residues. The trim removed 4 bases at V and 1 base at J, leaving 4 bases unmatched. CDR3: CASSSGGNSYEQYF. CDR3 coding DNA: TGTGCCAGCAGCTCGGGGGGGAATTCCTACGAGCAGTACTTC.

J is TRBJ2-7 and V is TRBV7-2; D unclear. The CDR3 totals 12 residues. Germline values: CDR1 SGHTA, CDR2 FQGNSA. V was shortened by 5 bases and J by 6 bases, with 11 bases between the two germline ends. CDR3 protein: CASSTVPGEQYF. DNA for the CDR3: TGTGCCAGCAGCACGGTCCCGGGCGAGCAGTACTTC.

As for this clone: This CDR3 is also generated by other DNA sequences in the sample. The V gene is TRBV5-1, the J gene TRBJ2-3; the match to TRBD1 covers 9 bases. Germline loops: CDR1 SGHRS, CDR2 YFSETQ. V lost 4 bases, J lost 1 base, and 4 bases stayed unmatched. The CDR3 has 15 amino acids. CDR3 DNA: TGCGCCAGCAGCCCGGGACAGGGAGGCACAGATACGCAGTATTTT. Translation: CASSPGQGGTDTQYF.

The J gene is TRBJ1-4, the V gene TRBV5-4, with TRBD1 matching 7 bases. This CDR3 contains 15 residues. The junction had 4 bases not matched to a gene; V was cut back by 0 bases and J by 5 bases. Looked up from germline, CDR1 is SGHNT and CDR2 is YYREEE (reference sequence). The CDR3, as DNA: TGTGCCAGCAGCTTGGAACAGGGGAAAAATGAAAAACTGTTTTTT. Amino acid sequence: CASSLEQGKNEKLFF.

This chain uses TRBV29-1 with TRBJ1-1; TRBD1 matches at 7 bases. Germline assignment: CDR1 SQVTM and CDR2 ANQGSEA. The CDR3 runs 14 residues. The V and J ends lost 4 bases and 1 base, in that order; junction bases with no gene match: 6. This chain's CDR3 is CSVVFRTGNTEAFF. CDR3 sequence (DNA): TGCAGCGTTGTGTTTAGGACAGGGAACACTGAAGCTTTCTTT.

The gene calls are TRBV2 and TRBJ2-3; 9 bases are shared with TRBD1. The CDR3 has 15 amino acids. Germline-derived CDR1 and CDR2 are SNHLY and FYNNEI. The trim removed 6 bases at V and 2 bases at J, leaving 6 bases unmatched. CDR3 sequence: CASRGQGLYTDTQYF. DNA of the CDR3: TGTGCCAGCAGGGGACAGGGACTATACACAGATACGCAGTATTTT.

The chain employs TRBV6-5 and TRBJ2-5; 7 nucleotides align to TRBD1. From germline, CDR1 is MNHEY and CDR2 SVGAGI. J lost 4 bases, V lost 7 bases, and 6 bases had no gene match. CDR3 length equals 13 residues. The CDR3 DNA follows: TGTGCCAGCACGGTAGGGGGCCTAGAGACCCAGTACTTC. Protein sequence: CASTVGGLETQYF.

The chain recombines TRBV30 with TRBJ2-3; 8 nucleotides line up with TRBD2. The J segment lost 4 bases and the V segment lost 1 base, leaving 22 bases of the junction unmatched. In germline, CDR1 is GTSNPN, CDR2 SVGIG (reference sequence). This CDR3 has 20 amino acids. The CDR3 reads CAWSAGRLSGRRDKPDTQYF. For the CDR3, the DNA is TGTGCCTGGAGTGCCGGGAGATTAAGCGGGAGAAGAGATAAGCCAGATACGCAGTATTTT.

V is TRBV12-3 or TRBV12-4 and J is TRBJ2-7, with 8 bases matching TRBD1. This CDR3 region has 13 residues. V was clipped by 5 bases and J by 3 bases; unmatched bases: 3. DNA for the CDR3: TGTGCCAGCAGTGCCGGACAGGGCTACGAGCAGTACTTC. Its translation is CASSAGQGYEQYF.

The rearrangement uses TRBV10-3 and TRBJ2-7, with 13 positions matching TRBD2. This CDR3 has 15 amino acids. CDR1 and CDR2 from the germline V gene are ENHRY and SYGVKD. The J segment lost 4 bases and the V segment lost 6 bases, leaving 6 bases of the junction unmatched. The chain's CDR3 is CAISGTSGKGYEQYF. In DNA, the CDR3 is TGTGCCATCAGCGGGACTAGCGGGAAAGGGTACGAGCAGTACTTC.

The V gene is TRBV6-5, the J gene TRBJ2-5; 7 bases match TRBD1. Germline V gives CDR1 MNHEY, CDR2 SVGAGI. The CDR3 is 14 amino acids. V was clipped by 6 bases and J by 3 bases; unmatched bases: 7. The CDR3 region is CASRLTTGKETQYF. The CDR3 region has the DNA TGTGCCAGCAGACTTACGACAGGGAAAGAGACCCAGTACTTC.

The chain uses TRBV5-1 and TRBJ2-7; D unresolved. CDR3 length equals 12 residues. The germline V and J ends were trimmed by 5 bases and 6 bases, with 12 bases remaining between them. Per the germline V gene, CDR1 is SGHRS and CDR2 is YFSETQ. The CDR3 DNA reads TGCGCCAGCAGTTCATCACCAGGCGAGCAGTACTTC. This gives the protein CASSSSPGEQYF.

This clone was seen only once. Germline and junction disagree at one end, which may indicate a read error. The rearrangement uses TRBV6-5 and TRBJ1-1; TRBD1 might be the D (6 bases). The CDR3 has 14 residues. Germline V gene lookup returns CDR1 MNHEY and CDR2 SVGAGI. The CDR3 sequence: CAGRSGRGNTEAFF. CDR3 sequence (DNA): TGTGCCGGCAGATCTGGCAGGGGGAACACTGAAGCTTTCTTT.

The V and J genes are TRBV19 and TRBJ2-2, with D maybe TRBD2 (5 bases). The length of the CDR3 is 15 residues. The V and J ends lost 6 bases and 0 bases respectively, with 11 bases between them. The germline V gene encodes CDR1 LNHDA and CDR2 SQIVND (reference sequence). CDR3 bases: TGTGCCAGTAGACTGTACGGGGCGAACACCGGGGAGCTGTTTTTT. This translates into CASRLYGANTGELFF.

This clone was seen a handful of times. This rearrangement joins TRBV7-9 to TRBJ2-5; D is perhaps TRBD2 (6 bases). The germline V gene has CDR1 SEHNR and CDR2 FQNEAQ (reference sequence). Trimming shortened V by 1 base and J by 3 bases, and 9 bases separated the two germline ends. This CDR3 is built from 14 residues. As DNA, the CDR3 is TGTGCCAGCAGCTTAGGATCGGGGGAAGAGACCCAGTACTTC. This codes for CASSLGSGEETQYF.

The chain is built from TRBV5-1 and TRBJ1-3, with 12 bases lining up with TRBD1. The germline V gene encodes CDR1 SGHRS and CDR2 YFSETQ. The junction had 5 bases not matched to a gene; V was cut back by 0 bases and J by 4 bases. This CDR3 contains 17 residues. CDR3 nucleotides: TGCGCCAGCAGCTTGGAGGGACAGGGGGCGAGGGGAAACACCATATATTTT. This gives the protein CASSLEGQGARGNTIYF.

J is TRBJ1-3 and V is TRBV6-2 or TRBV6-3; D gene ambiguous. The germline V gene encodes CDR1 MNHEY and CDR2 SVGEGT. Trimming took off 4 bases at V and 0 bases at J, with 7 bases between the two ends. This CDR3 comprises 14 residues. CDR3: CASSSRHSGNTIYF. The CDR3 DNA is TGTGCCAGCAGTTCGAGGCACTCTGGAAACACCATATATTTT.

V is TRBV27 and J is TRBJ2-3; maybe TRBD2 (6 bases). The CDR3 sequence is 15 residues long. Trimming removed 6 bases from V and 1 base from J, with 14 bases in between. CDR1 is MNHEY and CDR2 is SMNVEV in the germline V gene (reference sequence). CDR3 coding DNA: TGTGCCAGCAGCCCACCGGGACTGCGCACAGATACGCAGTATTTT. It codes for CASSPPGLRTDTQYF.

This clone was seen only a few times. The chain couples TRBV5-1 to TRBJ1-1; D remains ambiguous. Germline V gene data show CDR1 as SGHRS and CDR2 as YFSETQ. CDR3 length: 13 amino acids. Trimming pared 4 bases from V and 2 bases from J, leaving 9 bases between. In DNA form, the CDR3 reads TGCGCCAGCAGCGAAGGGAGTAACACTGAAGCTTTCTTT. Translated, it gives CASSEGSNTEAFF.

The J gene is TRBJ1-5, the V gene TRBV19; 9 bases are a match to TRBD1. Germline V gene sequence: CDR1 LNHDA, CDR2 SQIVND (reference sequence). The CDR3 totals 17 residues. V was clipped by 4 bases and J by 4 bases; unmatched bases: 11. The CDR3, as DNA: TGTGCCAGTAGTAGATTAGGGACAGGGCCTTCTAATCAGCCCCAGCATTTT. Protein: CASSRLGTGPSNQPQHF.

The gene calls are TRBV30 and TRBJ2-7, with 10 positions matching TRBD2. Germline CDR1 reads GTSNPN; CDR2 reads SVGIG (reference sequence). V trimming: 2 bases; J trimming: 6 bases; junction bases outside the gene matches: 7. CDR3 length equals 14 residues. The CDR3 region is CAWSTLAGAREQYF. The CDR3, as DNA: TGTGCCTGGAGTACCCTAGCGGGAGCCCGCGAGCAGTACTTC.

The CDR3 loop reads CASSLQGHLMEQYF. CDR3 nucleotide sequence: TGTGCCAGCAGCTTGCAAGGACACTTAATGGAGCAGTACTTC. The chain is built from TRBV7-9 and TRBJ2-7; D may be TRBD1 (5 bases). Germline lookup yields CDR1 SEHNR and CDR2 FQNEAQ (reference sequence). The CDR3 contains 14 residues. Trimming took off 3 bases at V and 7 bases at J, with 16 bases between the two ends. The entire variable domain, with the rest obtained from reference TRBV7-9 and TRBJ2-7, is as follows: DTGVSQNPRHKITKRGQNVTFRCDPISEHNRLYWYRQTLGQGPEFLTYFQNEAQLEKSRLLSDRFSAERPKGSFSTLEIQRTEQGDSAMYLCASSLQGHLMEQYFGPGTRLTVT.